A selection of T cell receptor beta chains follows, all from one sample in a study of regulatory T cells in long-lasting Graves disease. From the multiplex PCR reads, TCRdb called clonotypes with MiXCR, one entry per CDR3 protein. Of approximately 500,000 distinct CDR3 sequences listed, 20% to 25% were seen once; the top ten hold 7% to 9%. Here the sequenced sample was peripheral blood mononuclear cells (PBMCs), taken when the disease was refractory, from a patient treated with antithyroid drugs. These receptor sequences come from a female donor with Graves disease. The CDR3 runs from the conserved cysteine through the conserved F or W. D genes are given only for firm matches. For some rows the clone size is stated as once, few or many, or as a class when expanded; others skip it.

length	V	J	size	D	CDR3	DNA
15	TRBV5-6	TRBJ2-2	.	.	CASSLAGGYTGELFF	TGTGCCAGCAGCTTGGCCGGGGGATACACCGGGGAGCTGTTTTTT
13	TRBV7-2	TRBJ2-3	once	.	CASSLSAPDTQYF	TGTGCCAGCAGCTTATCAGCTCCAGATACGCAGTATTTT
15	TRBV7-2	TRBJ1-6	few	TRBD1	CASVGDRGLNSPLHF	TGTGCCAGCGTCGGGGACAGGGGCTTGAATTCACCCCTCCACTTT
13	TRBV5-1	TRBJ2-7	many	.	CASRRVGTYEQYF	TGCGCCAGCAGGCGGGTAGGGACCTACGAGCAGTACTTC
15	TRBV6-1	TRBJ1-5	.	.	CASSRGRGEDQPQHF	TGTGCCAGCAGTCGAGGACGGGGTGAAGATCAGCCCCAGCATTTT
17	TRBV7-2	TRBJ2-7	.	TRBD2	CASSPRPSGLVSYEQYF	TGTGCCAGCAGCCCGCGGCCGTCGGGACTAGTCTCCTACGAGCAGTACTTC
14	TRBV10-3	TRBJ1-3	few	.	CAISVTGLGNTIYF	TGTGCCATCAGTGTCACAGGTCTTGGAAACACCATATATTTT
13	TRBV6-1	TRBJ2-1	.	TRBD2	CASSMGLHNEQFF	TGTGCCAGCAGTATGGGACTACACAATGAGCAGTTCTTC
14	TRBV28	TRBJ2-5	.	TRBD2	CASSRGGNQETQYF	TGTGCCAGCAGTAGGGGAGGGAACCAAGAGACCCAGTACTTC
14	TRBV11-2	TRBJ1-1	many	.	CASRFPGRNTEAFF	TGTGCCAGCCGTTTTCCGGGGCGGAACACTGAAGCTTTCTTT
19	TRBV10-3	TRBJ1-6	.	TRBD1	CAISELGQGVFSYNSPLHF	TGTGCCATCAGTGAGTTAGGACAGGGGGTGTTCTCCTATAATTCACCCCTCCACTTT
17	TRBV5-1	TRBJ2-3	.	.	CASSLGTTFSFTDTQYF	TGCGCCAGCAGCTTGGGGACGACTTTCTCCTTCACAGATACGCAGTATTTT
14	TRBV20-1	TRBJ2-7	.	.	CSATSPADSYEQYF	TGCAGTGCTACCTCTCCAGCCGACTCCTACGAGCAGTACTTC
12	TRBV12-3/TRBV12-4	TRBJ2-5	many	.	CASSVTEETQYF	TGTGCCAGCAGCGTGACAGAAGAGACCCAGTACTTC
16	TRBV10-1	TRBJ1-5	many	TRBD1	CASSDLNRGANQPQHF	TGCGCCAGCAGTGACCTTAACAGGGGCGCCAATCAGCCCCAGCATTTT
13	TRBV29-1	TRBJ1-1	many	.	CSVARIMNTEAFF	TGCAGCGTCGCTAGGATTATGAACACTGAAGCTTTCTTT
16	TRBV7-8	TRBJ2-5	many	.	CASSLARIYVEETQYF	TGTGCCAGCAGCTTAGCGCGAATCTATGTGGAAGAGACCCAGTACTTC
15	TRBV20-1	TRBJ2-5	many	TRBD2	CSASWVGGLADTQYF	TGCAGTGCTAGCTGGGTCGGAGGACTAGCGGATACCCAGTACTTC
16	TRBV7-8	TRBJ2-5	few	.	CASSLVYRGAVETQYF	TGTGCCAGCAGCTTAGTATATAGGGGGGCTGTAGAGACCCAGTACTTC
17	TRBV14	TRBJ2-6	.	.	CASSHFSGGSGANVLTF	TGTGCCAGCAGCCATTTCTCTGGGGGCTCTGGGGCCAACGTCCTGACTTTC
12	TRBV20-1	TRBJ2-7	few	TRBD2	CSARPGGGEQYF	TGCAGTGCTAGACCGGGAGGCGGGGAGCAGTACTTC
15	TRBV6-2/TRBV6-3	TRBJ2-5	.	.	CASSYSRTAQGTQYF	TGTGCCAGCAGTTACTCGCGCACGGCCCAAGGGACCCAGTACTTC
14	TRBV7-9	TRBJ2-5	few	.	CASRRSSLQETQYF	TGTGCCAGCAGGCGATCTAGCCTCCAAGAGACCCAGTACTTC
15	TRBV20-1	TRBJ2-4	many	.	CSAREQYVPKNIQYF	TGCAGTGCTAGGGAACAATACGTTCCCAAAAACATTCAGTACTTC
14	TRBV7-9	TRBJ2-5	many	.	CASRSGQPPETQYF	TGTGCCAGCAGATCCGGACAGCCCCCGGAGACCCAGTACTTC
14	TRBV6-5	TRBJ1-1	many	.	CASSYSPSNTEAFF	TGTGCCAGCAGTTACTCACCCTCAAACACTGAAGCTTTCTTT
15	TRBV28	TRBJ2-2	.	.	CASSSLGADTGELFF	TGTGCCAGCAGTTCCCTAGGGGCGGACACCGGGGAGCTGTTTTTT
15	TRBV11-3	TRBJ2-3	.	.	CASGLWDTGTDTQYF	TGTGCCAGCGGCTTATGGGACACCGGCACAGATACGCAGTATTTT
13	TRBV12-5	TRBJ2-7	many	.	CASGLRETYEQYF	TGTGCTAGTGGTTTGAGAGAGACCTACGAGCAGTACTTC
17	TRBV7-9	TRBJ1-5	.	.	CASSLGVSGMGNQPQHF	TGTGCCAGCAGCTTAGGGGTTTCGGGGATGGGCAATCAGCCCCAGCATTTT
14	TRBV28	TRBJ1-5	many	.	CASSLRGGYQPQHF	TGTGCCAGCAGTTTAAGGGGCGGCTATCAGCCCCAGCATTTT
15	TRBV5-4	TRBJ2-2	.	TRBD2	CASSLAGGHTGELFF	TGTGCCAGCAGCCTAGCGGGAGGGCACACCGGGGAGCTGTTTTTT
15	TRBV5-4	TRBJ2-5	.	.	CASSLEAGAGETQYF	TGTGCCAGCAGCTTGGAGGCGGGGGCGGGAGAGACCCAGTACTTC
14	TRBV20-1	TRBJ1-5	many	TRBD1	CSAPRTGGNQPQHF	TGCAGTGCTCCCCGCACAGGGGGCAATCAGCCCCAGCATTTT
15	TRBV28	TRBJ2-3	.	.	CASDHRSTLTDTQYF	TGTGCCAGTGACCATCGATCAACCCTCACAGATACGCAGTATTTT
15	TRBV24-1	TRBJ2-2	many	.	CATSDAGWDTGELFF	TGTGCCACCAGTGATGCGGGTTGGGACACCGGGGAGCTGTTTTTT
16	TRBV11-2	TRBJ1-4	.	TRBD1	CASSGQTGATNEKLLF	TGTGCCAGCAGCGGCCAAACAGGGGCAACTAATGAAAAACTGTTGTTT
18	TRBV12-3/TRBV12-4	TRBJ2-1	.	TRBD2	CASSPAVGREAHYNEQFF	TGTGCCAGCAGCCCCGCAGTAGGGCGGGAGGCCCACTACAATGAGCAGTTCTTC
17	TRBV6-5	TRBJ2-4	.	.	CASSYSVQGVAKNIQYF	TGTGCCAGCAGTTACTCTGTCCAGGGAGTAGCCAAAAACATTCAGTACTTC
16	TRBV2	TRBJ1-6	many	TRBD1	CASSGDRGGSNSPLHF	TGTGCCAGCAGTGGGGACAGGGGAGGATCGAACTCACCCCTCCACTTT
15	TRBV7-6	TRBJ2-5	few	TRBD2	CASSSQRGGKETQYF	TGTGCCAGCAGCTCTCAGCGGGGGGGAAAAGAGACCCAGTACTTC
13	TRBV7-2	TRBJ2-7	many	.	CASSYVGALGQYF	TGTGCCAGCAGCTACGTCGGGGCCTTAGGGCAGTACTTC
15	TRBV28	TRBJ2-4	few	TRBD2	CASSPQRGAKNIQYF	TGTGCCAGCAGCCCCCAGCGGGGAGCCAAAAACATTCAGTACTTC
15	TRBV28	TRBJ1-5	many	TRBD1	CASSLYRGSNQPQHF	TGTGCCAGCAGTTTATACAGGGGGAGCAATCAGCCCCAGCATTTT
12	TRBV5-1	TRBJ2-1	many	.	CASKELTGEQFF	TGCGCCAGCAAGGAGCTGACTGGTGAGCAGTTCTTC
13	TRBV29-1	TRBJ1-1	many	.	CSVEGTRNTEAFF	TGCAGCGTTGAGGGAACAAGGAACACTGAAGCTTTCTTT
13	TRBV29-1	TRBJ1-2	few	.	CSVEVGGVYGYTF	TGCAGCGTTGAAGTTGGGGGGGTCTATGGCTACACCTTC
12	TRBV10-3	TRBJ1-2	many	.	CAISETADGYTF	TGTGCCATCAGTGAGACGGCGGATGGCTACACCTTC
13	TRBV6-1	TRBJ1-1	few	.	CASKFLMNTEAFF	TGTGCCAGCAAGTTTCTGATGAACACTGAAGCTTTCTTT
17	TRBV20-1	TRBJ1-1	few	.	CSARNRDDLRYQSEAFF	TGCAGTGCTAGAAACCGGGACGACCTTAGGTACCAGAGTGAAGCTTTCTTT
14	TRBV4-1	TRBJ1-4	few	.	CASSPFSTNEKLFF	TGCGCCAGCAGCCCCTTTTCAACTAATGAAAAACTGTTTTTT
17	TRBV7-2	TRBJ2-5	many	TRBD2	CASSLARGAGGGETQYF	TGTGCCAGCAGCTTAGCGCGCGGCGCGGGGGGAGGAGAGACCCAGTACTTC
15	TRBV20-1	TRBJ2-3	.	TRBD1	CSARVGQGARDTQYF	TGCAGTGCTAGAGTCGGACAGGGGGCGCGTGATACGCAGTATTTT